This T cell receptor beta chain was recorded in a study of a mutant IDH1 vaccine in newly diagnosed glioma. Study-level background: First vaccine doses came 4-6 weeks after radiotherapy alone, or with temozolomide cycles.

Time point given: week 47, end of study. What each vaccine dose contained was 300 ug of mutant IDH1 20-mer peptide, accompanied by topical imiquimod. Weeks 1, 3, 5, 7, 11, 15, 19 and 23 were when patients received their eight vaccinations. Study observations and caveats: Pseudoprogression seemed unlinked to shifts in top peripheral T cell clonotypes.

For this clone: The antigen remains undetermined.

TCRdb keeps only in-frame clones here, not all; method: immunoSEQ multiplex PCR. This table has around 53,000 clones, approximately 88% appearing once. The sequence derives from a young woman with glioma. Some clones in this sample may be carry-over from other donors' samples. The source material was PBMCs, sampled from a glioma patient whose treatment included an IDH1 peptide vaccine.

In DNA form, the CDR3 reads TGTGCCAGCAGCTCCGCCGGAGCGGAAGGCTACGAGCAGTACTTC. Its protein product is CASSSAGAEGYEQYF. V and J are TRBV5-6 and TRBJ2-7; the D gene is possibly TRBD2 (5 bases). V was trimmed by 3 bases and J by 3 bases, leaving 16 bases between them. The V gene's germline CDR1 is SGHDT and CDR2 YYEEEE. This CDR3 comprises 15 residues.